This record concerns one TCR beta chain sequence. Its antigen is currently unknown. TCR beta cDNA libraries included unique molecular identifiers. TCRdb analysed the PCR reads with MiXCR anew, one entry per CDR3 protein. This repertoire shows 750,000 to 900,000 distinct CDR3 sequences, about 45% found once; its top ten account for approximately 5%. This entry is derived from a study of post-analysis software for immune sequencing data. Study-level points and caveats: Controls had lower frequencies than patients of 4 or 5 TRBV segments, which included TRBV5-6, TRBV5-1 and TRBV20-1.

Germline V gene lookup returns CDR1 MGHDK and CDR2 SYGVNS. Trimming took 8 bases from V and 4 from J; bases not matched to a gene: 4. The CDR3 extends over 12 amino acids. This clonotype originated in a girl aged 5 to 17 with multiple sclerosis. The genes are TRBV25-1 and TRBJ2-7; 8 positions match TRBD1. Sequencing input: blood. The CDR3 nucleotides are TGTGCCAGCGGATACAGGGGGTACGAGCAGTACTTC. Its translation is CASGYRGYEQYF.